Listed below are T cell receptor beta chains from one sample, sequenced in a study of blood T cell repertoires in COVID-19. TCRdb's table, derived via immunoSEQ multiplex PCR, lists solely in-frame clones and lacks some. The data show over 85,000 clones, with roughly 87% seen just once and about 15% held by the top ten. The sequencing input was peripheral blood. The receptors were gathered from a male donor with acute or convalescent COVID-19. Both conserved end residues are part of each CDR3. D genes are given only for firm matches. Some rows mark clone size as missing; the rest say once, few, many or name a class of expanded clone.

v_gene: TRBV9; abundance: NA; d_gene: NA; j_gene: TRBJ2-7; CDR3aa: CASSVAPGTTYEQYF; CDR3nt: TGTGCCAGCAGCGTAGCACCCGGGACAACCTACGAGCAGTACTTC
v_gene: TRBV4-2; abundance: once; d_gene: TRBD1; j_gene: TRBJ1-1; CDR3aa: CASSVRDRGLDTEAFF; CDR3nt: TGTGCCAGCAGCGTCCGGGACAGGGGGCTGGACACTGAAGCTTTCTTT
v_gene: TRBV6-5; abundance: NA; d_gene: TRBD1; j_gene: TRBJ2-7; CDR3aa: CASSNRGLGEQYF; CDR3nt: TGTGCCAGCAGTAACAGGGGGCTGGGCGAGCAGTACTTC
v_gene: TRBV5-4; abundance: NA; d_gene: TRBD1; j_gene: TRBJ2-7; CDR3aa: CASSRTGTGAYEQYF; CDR3nt: TGTGCCAGCAGCCGAACGGGGACAGGGGCCTACGAGCAGTACTTC
v_gene: TRBV10-2; abundance: once; d_gene: TRBD2; j_gene: TRBJ2-5; CDR3aa: CASSDFPRGVQETQYF; CDR3nt: TGCGCCAGCAGTGACTTTCCGCGGGGGGTACAAGAGACCCAGTACTTC
v_gene: TRBV30; abundance: once; d_gene: NA; j_gene: TRBJ2-3; CDR3aa: CASPGDSTDTQYF; CDR3nt: TGTGCCTCACCGGGGGACTCCACAGATACGCAGTATTTT
v_gene: TRBV18; abundance: NA; d_gene: TRBD2; j_gene: TRBJ2-2; CDR3aa: CASSPPGGVGSTGELFF; CDR3nt: TGTGCCAGCTCACCACCGGGAGGGGTCGGTAGCACCGGGGAGCTGTTTTTT
v_gene: TRBV7-8; abundance: NA; d_gene: NA; j_gene: TRBJ2-3; CDR3aa: CASSSLSPSTDTQYF; CDR3nt: TGTGCCAGCAGCTCCTTGAGCCCTAGCACAGATACGCAGTATTTT
v_gene: TRBV10-3; abundance: NA; d_gene: NA; j_gene: TRBJ1-2; CDR3aa: CAISSLGEDYGYTF; CDR3nt: TGTGCCATCAGTTCTCTGGGGGAGGACTATGGCTACACCTTC
v_gene: TRBV12-3/TRBV12-4; abundance: few; d_gene: NA; j_gene: TRBJ1-2; CDR3aa: CASSATAYGYTF; CDR3nt: TGTGCCAGCAGTGCAACAGCATATGGCTACACCTTC
v_gene: TRBV2; abundance: NA; d_gene: NA; j_gene: TRBJ1-1; CDR3aa: CASSDPGGFHTEAFF; CDR3nt: TGTGCCAGCAGTGATCCCGGCGGCTTCCACACTGAAGCTTTCTTT
v_gene: TRBV6-1; abundance: NA; d_gene: TRBD1; j_gene: TRBJ1-2; CDR3aa: CASSDRDRGTSYGYGYTF; CDR3nt: TGTGCCAGCAGTGACCGGGACAGGGGTACCTCCTACGGCTATGGCTACACCTTC
v_gene: TRBV5-1; abundance: NA; d_gene: TRBD2; j_gene: TRBJ2-7; CDR3aa: CASSSDPSGGAYEQYF; CDR3nt: TGCGCCAGCAGCAGCGATCCCAGCGGGGGGGCTTACGAGCAGTACTTC
v_gene: TRBV2; abundance: NA; d_gene: NA; j_gene: TRBJ2-3; CDR3aa: CASSDARPPADTQYF; CDR3nt: TGTGCCAGCAGTGATGCCAGGCCCCCCGCAGATACGCAGTATTTT
v_gene: TRBV5-1; abundance: NA; d_gene: NA; j_gene: TRBJ1-6; CDR3aa: CASSLATSGLNSPLHF; CDR3nt: TGCGCCAGCAGCTTGGCCACGTCAGGATTGAATTCACCCCTCCACTTT
v_gene: TRBV6-1; abundance: NA; d_gene: NA; j_gene: TRBJ2-1; CDR3aa: CASSEASSGVGEQFF; CDR3nt: TGTGCCAGCAGTGAAGCGAGTTCAGGGGTCGGTGAGCAGTTCTTC
v_gene: TRBV5-1; abundance: once; d_gene: NA; j_gene: TRBJ1-6; CDR3aa: CASSLASDTGNSPLHF; CDR3nt: TGCGCCAGCAGCTTGGCATCCGACACGGGAAATTCACCCCTCCACTTT
v_gene: TRBV5-1; abundance: NA; d_gene: NA; j_gene: TRBJ1-4; CDR3aa: CASSFESATNEKLFF; CDR3nt: TGCGCCAGCAGCTTCGAATCGGCAACTAATGAAAAACTGTTTTTT
v_gene: TRBV6-1; abundance: NA; d_gene: NA; j_gene: TRBJ1-1; CDR3aa: CASFWQGRTEAFF; CDR3nt: TGTGCCAGCTTCTGGCAGGGTCGTACTGAAGCTTTCTTT